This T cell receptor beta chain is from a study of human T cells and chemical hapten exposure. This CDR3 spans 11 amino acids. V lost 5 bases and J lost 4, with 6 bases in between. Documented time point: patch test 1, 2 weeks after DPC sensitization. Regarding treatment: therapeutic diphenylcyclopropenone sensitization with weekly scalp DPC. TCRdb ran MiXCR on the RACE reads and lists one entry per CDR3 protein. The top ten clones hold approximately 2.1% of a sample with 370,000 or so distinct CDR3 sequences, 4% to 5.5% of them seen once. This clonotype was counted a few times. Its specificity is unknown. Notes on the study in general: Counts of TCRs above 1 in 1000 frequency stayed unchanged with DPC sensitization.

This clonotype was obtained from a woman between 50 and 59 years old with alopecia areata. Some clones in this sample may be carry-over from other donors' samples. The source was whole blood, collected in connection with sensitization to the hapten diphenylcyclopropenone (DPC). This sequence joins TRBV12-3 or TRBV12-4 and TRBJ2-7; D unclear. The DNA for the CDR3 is TGTGCCAGCAGTAAGGAGTACGAGCAGTACTTC. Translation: CASSKEYEQYF.